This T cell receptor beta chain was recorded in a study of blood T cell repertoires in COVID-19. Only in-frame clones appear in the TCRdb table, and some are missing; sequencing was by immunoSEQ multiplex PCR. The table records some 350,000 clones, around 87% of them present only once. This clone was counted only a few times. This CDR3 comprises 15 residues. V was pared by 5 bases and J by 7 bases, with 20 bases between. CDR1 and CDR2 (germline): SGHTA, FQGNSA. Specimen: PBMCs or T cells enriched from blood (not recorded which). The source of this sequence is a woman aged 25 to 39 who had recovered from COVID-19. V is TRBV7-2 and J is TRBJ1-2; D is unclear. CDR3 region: CASSTDRTGSGGYTF. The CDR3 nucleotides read TGTGCCAGCAGCACCGACCGTACGGGATCGGGTGGCTACACCTTC.